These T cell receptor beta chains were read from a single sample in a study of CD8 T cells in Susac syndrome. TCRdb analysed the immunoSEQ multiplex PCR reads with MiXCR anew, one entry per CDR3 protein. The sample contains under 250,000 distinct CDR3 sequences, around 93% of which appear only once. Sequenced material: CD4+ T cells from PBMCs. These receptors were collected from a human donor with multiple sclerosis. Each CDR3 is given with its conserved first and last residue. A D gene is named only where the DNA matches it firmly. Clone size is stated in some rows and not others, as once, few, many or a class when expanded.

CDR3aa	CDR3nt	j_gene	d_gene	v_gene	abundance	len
CASSLSGQGISPLHF	TGTGCCAGCAGCCTCTCGGGACAGGGGATTTCACCCCTCCACTTT	TRBJ1-6	TRBD1	TRBV7-2	once	15
CASSQDGTRWEPQHF	TGTGCCAGCAGCCAAGACGGGACACGGTGGGAGCCCCAGCATTTT	TRBJ1-5	.	TRBV3-1	.	15
CSASQGAGTEAFF	TGCAGCGCTTCACAGGGGGCTGGCACTGAAGCTTTCTTT	TRBJ1-1	TRBD1	TRBV29-1	once	13
CASSFEGGATEAFF	TGTGCCAGCAGCTTTGAAGGGGGCGCGACTGAAGCTTTCTTT	TRBJ1-1	TRBD1	TRBV7-9	.	14
CASSATQGAGSPLHF	TGTGCCAGCAGTGCTACACAGGGGGCCGGATCACCCCTCCACTTT	TRBJ1-6	TRBD1	TRBV25-1	.	15
CSARQGSSYNEQFF	TGCAGTGCTAGACAGGGAAGCTCCTACAATGAGCAGTTCTTC	TRBJ2-1	.	TRBV20-1	.	14
CASSWDSGRANEQFF	TGCGCCAGCAGCTGGGATAGCGGGAGGGCCAATGAGCAGTTCTTC	TRBJ2-1	TRBD2	TRBV5-1	.	15
CASSEDPLLLPPFF	TGTGCCAGCAGTGAAGACCCACTCCTTCTGCCCCCGTTCTTC	TRBJ2-1	.	TRBV25-1	.	14
CASNVWGEGEKLFF	TGTGCCAGTAACGTTTGGGGGGAAGGTGAAAAACTGTTTTTT	TRBJ1-4	.	TRBV19	.	14
CASSSGRAFQGQSGNNEQFF	TGCGCCAGCAGTAGCGGGAGGGCCTTTCAGGGCCAGTCCGGAAACAATGAGCAGTTCTTC	TRBJ2-1	TRBD2	TRBV5-1	.	20
CASSKRGFSGTGGVNYGYTF	TGTGCCAGCAGCAAAAGGGGTTTCTCCGGGACAGGGGGGGTCAACTATGGCTACACCTTC	TRBJ1-2	TRBD1	TRBV13	.	20
CSVPGLAGGSSYNEQFF	TGCAGCGTCCCGGGACTAGCGGGGGGGAGCTCCTACAATGAGCAGTTCTTC	TRBJ2-1	TRBD2	TRBV29-1	.	17
CASSPGVSYNEQFF	TGTGCCAGCAGTCCGGGGGTCTCCTACAATGAGCAGTTCTTC	TRBJ2-1	.	TRBV2	.	14
CASSFGIGVNTEAFF	TGTGCCAGCAGTTTTGGTATAGGAGTGAACACTGAAGCTTTCTTT	TRBJ1-1	.	TRBV27	.	15
CASSLAGGEAFF	TGCGCCAGCAGCTTGGCGGGCGGTGAAGCTTTCTTT	TRBJ1-1	.	TRBV5-1	.	12
CASSKTAVNYGYTF	TGTGCCAGCAGTAAGACCGCGGTTAACTATGGCTACACCTTC	TRBJ1-2	.	TRBV12-3/TRBV12-4	.	14
CASSRPGTIYEQYF	TGCGCCAGCAGCCGTCCCGGGACGATCTACGAGCAGTACTTC	TRBJ2-7	.	TRBV5-1	.	14
CSVEVAEYYGYTF	TGCAGCGTTGAAGTGGCAGAGTACTATGGCTACACCTTC	TRBJ1-2	.	TRBV29-1	.	13
CASSQGGIYEQYF	TGTGCCAGCAGCCAGGGGGGGATCTACGAGCAGTACTTC	TRBJ2-7	TRBD2	TRBV3-1	.	13
CSAGAGGLSTDTQYF	TGCAGTGCAGGCGCGGGAGGGCTTAGCACAGATACGCAGTATTTT	TRBJ2-3	TRBD2	TRBV20-1	.	15
CASSVEGVTEAFF	TGTGCCAGCAGCGTAGAGGGGGTCACTGAAGCTTTCTTT	TRBJ1-1	.	TRBV9	.	13
CASTEAGGATMETQYF	TGTGCCAGCACCGAAGCCGGGGGGGCCACTATGGAGACCCAGTACTTC	TRBJ2-5	TRBD2	TRBV3-1	.	16
CASTRAGTGELFF	TGTGCCAGCACTCGGGCGGGCACCGGGGAGCTGTTTTTT	TRBJ2-2	.	TRBV2	.	13
CATSQTGDSPLHF	TGTGCCACCAGTCAGACAGGGGATTCACCCCTCCACTTT	TRBJ1-6	TRBD1	TRBV24-1	.	13
CASSRSMEGETQYF	TGTGCCAGCTCACGGTCGATGGAAGGGGAGACCCAGTACTTC	TRBJ2-5	.	TRBV18	.	14
CASSQRQGPTEAFF	TGCGCCAGCAGTCAAAGACAGGGGCCCACTGAAGCTTTCTTT	TRBJ1-1	TRBD1	TRBV23-1	.	14
CASGLARNTIYF	TGTGCTAGTGGTTTGGCCCGAAACACCATATATTTT	TRBJ1-3	.	TRBV12-5	.	12
CASSQGTSTGELFF	TGCGCCAGCAGCCAAGGGACTTCTACCGGGGAGCTGTTTTTT	TRBJ2-2	.	TRBV5-1	.	14
CPVYGYTF	TGTCCCGTCTATGGCTACACCTTC	TRBJ1-2	.	TRBV28	.	8
CASSVRAQTDTQYF	TGTGCCAGCAGCGTCAGGGCCCAAACAGATACGCAGTATTTT	TRBJ2-3	.	TRBV9	.	14
CASSVEVRNPPYEQYF	TGTGCCAGCAGCGTAGAGGTGAGAAACCCCCCCTACGAGCAGTACTTC	TRBJ2-7	.	TRBV9	.	16
CASSYGHTEAFF	TGTGCCAGCAGTTATGGGCACACTGAAGCTTTCTTT	TRBJ1-1	.	TRBV6-5	.	12
CASSSTWMNTEAFF	TGTGCCAGCAGCTCAACCTGGATGAACACTGAAGCTTTCTTT	TRBJ1-1	.	TRBV7-2	.	14
CASSLFLGASYEQYF	TGTGCCAGCAGTTTATTTCTTGGGGCTTCCTACGAGCAGTACTTC	TRBJ2-7	.	TRBV27	.	15
CASSQGRGTGELFF	TGTGCCAGCAGCCAGGGGAGGGGCACCGGGGAGCTGTTTTTT	TRBJ2-2	TRBD2	TRBV3-1	.	14
CASSEQRRYYGYTF	TGTGCCAGCAGTGAACAGCGACGGTACTATGGCTACACCTTC	TRBJ1-2	.	TRBV6-1	.	14
CSAAGDSTYEQYF	TGCAGTGCCGCCGGGGACAGTACCTACGAGCAGTACTTC	TRBJ2-7	TRBD1	TRBV20-1	.	13
CASSLIGSQETQYF	TGTGCCAGCAGCTTAATCGGGTCACAAGAGACCCAGTACTTC	TRBJ2-5	.	TRBV7-8	.	14
CASSLGSLYGYTF	TGCGCCAGCAGCTTAGGCAGCCTCTATGGCTACACCTTC	TRBJ1-2	.	TRBV5-1	.	13
CASSLTVLNTIYF	TGTGCCAGCAGTTTAACGGTTCTGAACACCATATATTTT	TRBJ1-3	.	TRBV28	.	13
CASSSPGQGDTGELFF	TGTGCCAGCAGTTCACCGGGACAGGGTGACACCGGGGAGCTGTTTTTT	TRBJ2-2	TRBD1	TRBV6-5	once	16
CASYQGTNEQFF	TGTGCCAGCTATCAGGGGACGAATGAGCAGTTCTTC	TRBJ2-1	.	TRBV2	.	12
CASSQDRVGDTQYF	TGTGCCAGCAGCCAAGACAGGGTTGGAGATACGCAGTATTTT	TRBJ2-3	.	TRBV3-1	.	14
CATRGGGAKNIQYF	TGTGCCACCAGGGGTGGCGGTGCCAAAAACATTCAGTACTTC	TRBJ2-4	.	TRBV15	.	14
CSARYPGTRNTGELFF	TGCAGTGCTAGGTACCCCGGGACTAGAAACACCGGGGAGCTGTTTTTT	TRBJ2-2	TRBD2	TRBV20-1	.	16
CASSVGGVVGEKLFF	TGTGCCAGCAGCGTAGGGGGGGTTGTAGGTGAAAAACTGTTTTTT	TRBJ1-4	.	TRBV9	.	15
CAISDIVAQGAHSGANVLTF	TGTGCCATCAGTGATATAGTAGCACAGGGCGCGCACTCTGGGGCCAACGTCCTGACTTTC	TRBJ2-6	.	TRBV10-3	.	20
CASSLTRLAGKETQYF	TGTGCCAGCAGCTTAACTCGACTAGCGGGGAAAGAGACCCAGTACTTC	TRBJ2-5	TRBD2	TRBV11-2	.	16
CASSLEVGKGNEQFF	TGCGCCAGCAGCTTGGAGGTGGGAAAGGGGAATGAGCAGTTCTTC	TRBJ2-1	.	TRBV5-1	.	15
CATSDLGRNQETQYF	TGTGCCACCAGTGATCTCGGACGGAACCAAGAGACCCAGTACTTC	TRBJ2-5	.	TRBV24-1	.	15
CASSLGGARGGSDTQYF	TGTGCCAGCAGCTTAGGGGGAGCCCGAGGGGGTTCAGATACGCAGTATTTT	TRBJ2-3	.	TRBV7-2	.	17
CATSRVGLGNEQFF	TGTGCCACCAGCAGAGTGGGGTTAGGCAATGAGCAGTTCTTC	TRBJ2-1	.	TRBV15	.	14
CASSFRQGGADTQYF	TGTGCCAGCAGCTTCCGGCAGGGTGGAGCGGATACGCAGTATTTT	TRBJ2-3	.	TRBV7-2	.	15